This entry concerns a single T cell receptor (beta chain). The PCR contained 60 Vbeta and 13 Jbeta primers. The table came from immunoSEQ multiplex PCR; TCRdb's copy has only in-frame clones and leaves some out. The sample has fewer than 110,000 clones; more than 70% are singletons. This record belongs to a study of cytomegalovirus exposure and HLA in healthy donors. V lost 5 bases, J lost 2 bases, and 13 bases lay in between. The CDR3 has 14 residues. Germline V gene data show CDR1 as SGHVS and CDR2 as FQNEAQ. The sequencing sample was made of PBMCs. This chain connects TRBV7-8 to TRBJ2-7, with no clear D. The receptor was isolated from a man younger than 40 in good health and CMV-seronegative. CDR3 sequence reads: CASSPRGTPYEQYF. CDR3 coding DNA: TGTGCCAGCAGCCCTCGTGGCACACCCTACGAGCAGTACTTC. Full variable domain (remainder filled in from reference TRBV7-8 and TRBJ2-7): GAGVSQSPRYKVAKRGQDVALRCDPISGHVSLFWYQQALGQGPEFLTYFQNEAQLDKSGLPSDRFFAERPEGSVSTLKIQRTQQEDSAVYLCASSPRGTPYEQYFGPGTRLTVT.